These T cell receptor beta chains were read from a single sample in a study of shared clonotypes between healthy human individuals. Here immunoSEQ multiplex PCR was the method, and the copy in TCRdb shows in-frame clones only, minus some. The sample lists about 2 million clones, 85% to 95% occurring once. Input material: naive CD4+ T cells sorted from blood. The source is a man in his late teens or twenties in good health. Both conserved end residues are part of each CDR3. A D gene is named only where the DNA matches it firmly.

v_gene	j_gene	d_gene	CDR3aa
TRBV5-1	TRBJ1-2	TRBD1	CASSPQGGGLNYGYTF
TRBV2	TRBJ1-2	NA	CASRLEGNYGYTF
TRBV30	TRBJ1-3	NA	CAWRDGNTIYF
TRBV9	TRBJ2-5	NA	CASSVGAPQRETQYF
TRBV4-3	TRBJ1-2	NA	CASSQDSVLLNYGYTF
TRBV7-2	TRBJ2-3	TRBD2	CASTRRGSGIDTQYF
TRBV25-1	TRBJ1-2	NA	CASSESGRDYGYTF
TRBV10-3	TRBJ2-2	NA	CAISDTGYTGELFF
TRBV6-1	TRBJ2-7	NA	CASSLGAVFRSEQYF
TRBV4-3	TRBJ2-3	TRBD2	CASSQVLAGSPDTQYF
TRBV5-1	TRBJ2-5	TRBD1	CASSLRPGTGIQETQYF
TRBV6-1	TRBJ1-1	TRBD1	CASSGRDRGWTEAFF
TRBV5-1	TRBJ2-5	TRBD2	CASSFWTSGAKTQYF
TRBV6-6	TRBJ1-2	TRBD1	CASNQKGQGAHGYTF
TRBV10-2	TRBJ2-7	TRBD2	CASRLAGITYEQYF
TRBV19	TRBJ2-7	TRBD1	CASSSLRDRLSYEQYF
TRBV6-6	TRBJ2-5	NA	CASSYRPTSRGETQYF
TRBV2	TRBJ2-5	TRBD2	CASTFRELAGGRETQYF
TRBV30	TRBJ1-6	NA	CAWSLRGNNSPLHF
TRBV18	TRBJ1-5	NA	CASSPETGQPQHF
TRBV5-1	TRBJ2-3	NA	CASSLAQADTQYF
TRBV5-1	TRBJ1-2	TRBD1	CASSGTGTGGADGYTF
TRBV7-9	TRBJ2-1	NA	CASSGQISYFNEQFF
TRBV19	TRBJ2-7	TRBD1	CASKAGQGAYEQYF
TRBV18	TRBJ2-5	TRBD1	CATTGTGTETQYF
TRBV9	TRBJ2-3	NA	CASSVGVSTDTQYF
TRBV5-1	TRBJ2-3	NA	CASSLDGYTDTQYF